Sequencing of this TCR beta chain was carried out in a study of T cells after yellow fever vaccination. Study findings and constraints: Subsequent booster samples again held most clones from primary vaccination (96% CD4, about 90% CD8). Researchers cautioned that FACS-sorted repertoires could harbor abundant clonotypes contaminating from the bulk population. By day 5 rather than day 15, the secondary response had peaked, though it was weaker.

This clonotype appeared a few times. Its antigen is unknown. 5'RACE template switching generated TCR cDNA, adding a universal primer site and UMIs. TCRdb redid the calling of the 5' RACE reads with MiXCR, one entry per CDR3 protein. The sample records about 370,000 distinct CDR3 sequences, under 14% being singletons. In germline, CDR1 is SQVTM, CDR2 ANQGSEA. The CDR3 extends over 14 amino acids. The ends were cut back, 4 bases at V and 2 bases at J, with 14 bases in the middle. The clonotype comes from a man in his late teens or twenties who received the YFV17D yellow fever vaccine. This rearrangement joins TRBV29-1 to TRBJ2-5; D is possibly TRBD2 (6 bases). The specimen comprised PBMCs, sampled on the day of the first yellow fever vaccination. CDR3 bases: TGCAGCGTTGGCCTACCCGGGGGACAAGAGACCCAGTACTTC. Encoded protein: CSVGLPGGQETQYF.